This T cell receptor (beta chain) was found in a study of a mutant IDH1 vaccine in newly diagnosed glioma. Study summary: Treatment recipients were approximately 62% male and about 40% female, and their mean age was around 39 years. Whole-study results and caveats: Of the patients, around 93% had vaccine-induced immune responses.

The CDR3 is 17 amino acids. Germline assignment: CDR1 MGHRA and CDR2 YSYEKL. Deletions cut 0 bases from V and 2 bases from J, with 16 bases between. Concerning this clone: The antigen is not known.

Assay used: immunoSEQ multiplex PCR; TCRdb lists only in-frame clones, some missing. The table shows 50,000 to 75,000 clones, with 75% to 95% occurring only once. Documented time point: baseline, week 1 (first vaccination visit). The sample's treatment: pre-vaccination baseline after standard-of-care therapy. The rearrangement links TRBV4-1 to TRBJ1-2; no reliable D call. The specimen was PBMCs, collected from a glioma patient treated with radiotherapy, temozolomide or both. This TCR came from a man aged 50-60 years with glioma. The CDR3 sequence is CASSQEPSVTVNYGYTF. CDR3 DNA: TGCGCCAGCAGCCAAGAGCCCAGCGTTACGGTAAACTATGGCTACACCTTC.